These T cell receptor beta chains were read from a single sample in a study of neurological immune-mediated disorders. TCRdb redid the calling of the 5' RACE reads with MiXCR, one entry per CDR3 protein. The repertoire consists of tens of thousands of distinct CDR3 sequences, with over 9% occurring once and the leading ten covering roughly 6.6%. Sequenced input: PBMCs. These TCRs come from a woman in her thirties with HTLV-1-associated myelopathy (HAM/TSP). Both conserved end residues are part of each CDR3. The D gene is left open where the match is weak. Only some rows state a clone size, as once, few, many or a class for expanded clones.

D gene,clone size,J gene,V gene,CDR3 DNA,CDR3 protein
TRBD2,many,TRBJ2-7,TRBV5-1,TGCGCCAGCAGCCTGGAGCGGGGGGGAAAAAGCTCCTACGAGCAGTACTTC,CASSLERGGKSSYEQYF
NA,many,TRBJ2-5,TRBV7-9,TGTGCCAGCAGCTCATGGAACAGAGCAGAGACCCAGTACTTC,CASSSWNRAETQYF
TRBD1,many,TRBJ2-7,TRBV20-1,TGCAGTGCTAGAACTCCAGGGGGCACCTACGAGCAGTACTTC,CSARTPGGTYEQYF
NA,many,TRBJ2-3,TRBV12-3/TRBV12-4,TGTGCCAGCAGACCCCTCCGTCGCGGGGCCACAGATACGCAGTATTTT,CASRPLRRGATDTQYF
NA,medium-sized,TRBJ2-2,TRBV5-1,TGCGCCAGCAGCAGGTCCGAAACCGGGGAGCTGTTTTTT,CASSRSETGELFF
NA,many,TRBJ2-1,TRBV5-1,TGCGCCAGCAGCTCATTACAGAAGCCGGCTGAGCAGTTCTTC,CASSSLQKPAEQFF
NA,many,TRBJ1-5,TRBV15,TGTGCCACCAGCAGAGATCTTTCGCCTCAGCCCCAGCATTTT,CATSRDLSPQPQHF
TRBD1,NA,TRBJ2-4,TRBV5-1,TGCGCCAGCAGCTTGGCCGGACAGGGGGCCAAAAACATTCAGTACTTC,CASSLAGQGAKNIQYF
TRBD1,many,TRBJ2-2,TRBV5-1,TGCGCCAGCAGGTTTAACAGGGGTTGGACCGGGGAGCTGTTTTTT,CASRFNRGWTGELFF
NA,many,TRBJ1-1,TRBV6-6,TGTGCCAGCAGTTACTCGAGAGGCGGGGGAGGCCACACTGAAGCTTTCTTT,CASSYSRGGGGHTEAFF
TRBD1,NA,TRBJ1-1,TRBV27,TGTGCCAGCGCCAGGGACAGGGGCAACACTGAAGCTTTCTTT,CASARDRGNTEAFF
NA,many,TRBJ1-2,TRBV27,TGTGCCAGCAGCAGGGACACCCGGGGTGGCTACACCTTC,CASSRDTRGGYTF
NA,many,TRBJ1-1,TRBV6-6,TGTGCCAGCAGTTTAATTGTCGTGGACACTGAAGCTTTCTTT,CASSLIVVDTEAFF
NA,many,TRBJ1-6,TRBV21-1,TGTGCCAGCAACCTAATGGACAGGAGTAATTCACCCCTCCACTTT,CASNLMDRSNSPLHF
TRBD1,many,TRBJ2-7,TRBV10-3,TGTGCCATCAGTGAGGACAGGGGTTACTACGAGCAGTACTTC,CAISEDRGYYEQYF
NA,many,TRBJ1-5,TRBV19,TGTGCCAGTAGTATAGATCGCTACACTCCGACCAATCAGCCCCAGCATTTT,CASSIDRYTPTNQPQHF
NA,many,TRBJ1-2,TRBV20-1,TGCAGTGCTAGAGGAACAGGCCTCCCCTATGGCTACACCTTC,CSARGTGLPYGYTF
TRBD2,many,TRBJ2-1,TRBV5-1,TGCGCCAGCAGCAGGACTAGCGGGGGATACGAGCAGTTCTTC,CASSRTSGGYEQFF
NA,many,TRBJ2-3,TRBV20-1,TGCAGTGTTCCCGCCTACCTTCAGGCAGATACGCAGTATTTT,CSVPAYLQADTQYF
NA,many,TRBJ1-6,TRBV12-3/TRBV12-4,TGTGCCAGCAGTTACGGGCTTGGAGGCTCCTATAATTCACCCCTCCACTTT,CASSYGLGGSYNSPLHF
TRBD1,many,TRBJ2-6,TRBV5-1,TGCGCCAGCAGTACAGGGGACGGGGCCAACGTCCTGACTTTC,CASSTGDGANVLTF
TRBD1,many,TRBJ2-3,TRBV20-1,TGCAGTGCTGATGGGACAGGGGGCACAGATACGCAGTATTTT,CSADGTGGTDTQYF
NA,many,TRBJ1-1,TRBV6-1,TGTGCCAGCAGTGAAGCGTATGGGAGCAGAGCTTTCTTT,CASSEAYGSRAFF
NA,many,TRBJ2-3,TRBV20-1,TGCAGTGCTAGAGACCCGCCAGGCACAGATACGCAGTATTTT,CSARDPPGTDTQYF
TRBD1,NA,TRBJ2-1,TRBV5-1,TGCGCCAGCAGCCATGCTACAGGGGCGACCTACAATGAGCAGTTCTTC,CASSHATGATYNEQFF
NA,many,TRBJ2-4,TRBV20-1,TGCAGTGCCTACGGGACAACGTTAGCCAAAAACATTCAGTACTTC,CSAYGTTLAKNIQYF
TRBD2,many,TRBJ2-5,TRBV5-1,TGCGCCAGCAGCTTGCCTAGCGGGGTGCAAGAGACCCAGTACTTC,CASSLPSGVQETQYF
TRBD1,many,TRBJ1-4,TRBV29-1,TGCAGCGTTGGGGGACAGGGCGGACGTGAAAAACTGTTTTTT,CSVGGQGGREKLFF
TRBD2,many,TRBJ2-7,TRBV5-1,TGCGCCAGCAGCTTGGAGAGCGGGACTTACGAGCAGTACTTC,CASSLESGTYEQYF
TRBD1,many,TRBJ1-6,TRBV20-1,TGCAGTGCTCCGATGACAGGGGATAGCTCACCCCTCCACTTT,CSAPMTGDSSPLHF
NA,many,TRBJ2-1,TRBV10-2,TGCGCCAGCATGTCTTTCGAGAACATCTACAATGAGCAGTTCTTC,CASMSFENIYNEQFF
NA,many,TRBJ2-3,TRBV18,TGTGCCAGCTCACCGGAATCTTCGTGGCTCGTTCGAGATACGCAGTATTTT,CASSPESSWLVRDTQYF
NA,many,TRBJ2-1,TRBV5-4,TGTGCCAGCAGCAATCAGGGAATCTCCTACAATGAGCAGTTCTTC,CASSNQGISYNEQFF
NA,many,TRBJ2-1,TRBV20-1,TGCAGTCCAGGAGAGGTATACAATGAGCAGTTCTTC,CSPGEVYNEQFF
TRBD1,many,TRBJ2-7,TRBV6-1,TGTGCCGGCAAGACTGGACAGGGTCCTTATTACGAGCAGTACTTC,CAGKTGQGPYYEQYF
TRBD2,many,TRBJ2-1,TRBV20-1,TGCAGTGCCTTACGGACTAGCGGGGTCGATGAGCAGTTCTTC,CSALRTSGVDEQFF